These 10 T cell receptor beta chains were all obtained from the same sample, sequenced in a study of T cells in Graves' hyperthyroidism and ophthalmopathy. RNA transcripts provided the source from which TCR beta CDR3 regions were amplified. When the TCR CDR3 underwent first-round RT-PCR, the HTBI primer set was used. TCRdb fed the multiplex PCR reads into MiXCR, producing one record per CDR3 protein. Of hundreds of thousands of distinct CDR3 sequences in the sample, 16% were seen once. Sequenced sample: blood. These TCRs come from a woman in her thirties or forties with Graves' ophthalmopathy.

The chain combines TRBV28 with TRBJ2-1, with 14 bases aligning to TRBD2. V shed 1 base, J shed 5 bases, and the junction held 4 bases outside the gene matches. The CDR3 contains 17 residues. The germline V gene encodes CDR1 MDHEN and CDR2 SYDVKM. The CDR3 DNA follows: TGTGCCAGCAGTTTATCGGGGACTAGCGGGAGCAACAATGAGCAGTTCTTC. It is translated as CASSLSGTSGSNNEQFF.

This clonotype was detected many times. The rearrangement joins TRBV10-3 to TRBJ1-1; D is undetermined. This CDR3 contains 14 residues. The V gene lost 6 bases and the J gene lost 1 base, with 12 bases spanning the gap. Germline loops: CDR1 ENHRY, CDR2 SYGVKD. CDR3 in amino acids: CAIRSVGGNTEAFF. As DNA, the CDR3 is TGTGCCATCAGGTCGGTGGGTGGGAACACTGAAGCTTTCTTT.

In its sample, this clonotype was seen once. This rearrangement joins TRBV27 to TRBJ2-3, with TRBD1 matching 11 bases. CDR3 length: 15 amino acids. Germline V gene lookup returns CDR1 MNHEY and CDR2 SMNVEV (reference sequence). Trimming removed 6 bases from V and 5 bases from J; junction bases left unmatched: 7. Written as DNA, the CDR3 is TGTGCCAGCAGCCCCGGGACAGGGGGAAGAGATACGCAGTATTTT. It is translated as CASSPGTGGRDTQYF.

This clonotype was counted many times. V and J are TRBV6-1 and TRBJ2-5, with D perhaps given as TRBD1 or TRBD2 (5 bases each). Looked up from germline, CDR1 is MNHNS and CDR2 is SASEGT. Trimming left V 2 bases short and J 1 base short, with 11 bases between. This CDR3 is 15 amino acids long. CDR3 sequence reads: CASSESGTFQETQYF. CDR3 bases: TGTGCCAGCAGTGAAAGTGGGACGTTCCAAGAGACCCAGTACTTC.

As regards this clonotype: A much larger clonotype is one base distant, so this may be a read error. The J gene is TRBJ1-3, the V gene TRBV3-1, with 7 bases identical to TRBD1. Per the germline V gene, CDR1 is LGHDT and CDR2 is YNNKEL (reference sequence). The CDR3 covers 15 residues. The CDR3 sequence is CANSQVTGVGNTIYF. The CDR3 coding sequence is TGTGCCAACAGCCAAGTCACAGGGGTCGGAAACACCATATATTTT.

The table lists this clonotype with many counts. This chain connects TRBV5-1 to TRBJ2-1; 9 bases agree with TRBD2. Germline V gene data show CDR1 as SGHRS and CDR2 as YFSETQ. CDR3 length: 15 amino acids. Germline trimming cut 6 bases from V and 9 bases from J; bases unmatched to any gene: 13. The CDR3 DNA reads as TGCGCCAGCACTTCCTTCGCCGGGACTAGCAGTGAGCAGTTCTTC. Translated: CASTSFAGTSSEQFF.

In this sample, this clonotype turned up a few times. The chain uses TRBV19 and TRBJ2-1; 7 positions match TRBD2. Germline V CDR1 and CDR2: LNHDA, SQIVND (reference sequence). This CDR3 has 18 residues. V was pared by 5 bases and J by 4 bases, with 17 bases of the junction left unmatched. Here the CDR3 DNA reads TGTGCCAGTAGTCCCCGGACTAGTGGTCCCCTTTTTTACAATGAGCAGTTCTTC. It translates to CASSPRTSGPLFYNEQFF.

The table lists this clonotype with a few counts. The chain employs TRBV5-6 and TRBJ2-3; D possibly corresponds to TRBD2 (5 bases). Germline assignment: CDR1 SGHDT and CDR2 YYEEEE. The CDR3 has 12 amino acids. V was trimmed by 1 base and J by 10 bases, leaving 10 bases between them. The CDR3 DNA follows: TGTGCCAGCAGCTTGTCAGAGGGTGCGCAGTATTTT. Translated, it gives CASSLSEGAQYF.

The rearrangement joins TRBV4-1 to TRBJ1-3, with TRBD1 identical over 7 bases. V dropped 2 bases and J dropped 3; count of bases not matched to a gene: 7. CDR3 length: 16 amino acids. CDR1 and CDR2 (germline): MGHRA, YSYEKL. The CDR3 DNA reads TGCGCCAGCAGCCAATCCAAGGGGACAGTTGGAAACACCATATATTTT. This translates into CASSQSKGTVGNTIYF.

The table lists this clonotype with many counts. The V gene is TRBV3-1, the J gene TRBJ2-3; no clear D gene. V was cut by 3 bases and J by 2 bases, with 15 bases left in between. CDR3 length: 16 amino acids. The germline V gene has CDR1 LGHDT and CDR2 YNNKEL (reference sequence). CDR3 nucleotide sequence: TGTGCCAGCAGCCAGAGACCTGGGGTACTCACAGATACGCAGTATTTT. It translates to CASSQRPGVLTDTQYF.